The sequence of this TCR beta chain was determined in a study of cytomegalovirus exposure and HLA in healthy donors. In the study overall: Roughly 80 million unique TCRs from HLA-typed donors made up an early data release. Study-level points and caveats: Earlier results showed most TCR beta V segments being productive about 87% or about 30% of the time. Testing in vitro showed a few CMV-associated chains specific for CMV antigens. Cytomegalovirus-associated status was assigned to 164 TCR beta chains.

The V gene lost 6 bases and the J gene lost 3 bases, with 10 bases spanning the gap. CDR3 length: 13 amino acids. Per germline, CDR1 ENHRY and CDR2 SYGVKD. PCR amplification relied on 60 Vbeta primers (plus 13 Jbeta primers). Here immunoSEQ multiplex PCR was the method, and the copy in TCRdb shows in-frame clones only, minus some. The sample carries 90,000 to 150,000 clones, 7% to 9.5% recorded once. This clone was seen a handful of times. The antigen remains undetermined. Sequencing was done on a sample of PBMCs. This clonotype was obtained from a woman aged 40 to 50 in good health and CMV-seropositive. The chain combines TRBV10-3 with TRBJ2-3, with D unclear. The CDR3 loop reads CAISTLGTDTQYF. CDR3 in DNA: TGTGCCATCAGCACCCTCGGGACAGATACGCAGTATTTT.